Listed below are T cell receptor beta chains from one sample, sequenced in a study of T cells after yellow fever vaccination. TCRdb passed the 5' RACE reads through MiXCR, listing each CDR3 protein once. The table lists 450,000 to 650,000 distinct CDR3 sequences, 20% to 25% of them singletons, with about a sixth in the top ten. The source material was PBMCs, sampled roughly 23 days after the first yellow fever vaccination. The origin of the receptors is a man between 18 and 29 years old who received the YFV17D yellow fever vaccine. Each CDR3 is given without its conserved first and last residue. Only part of the rows carry a size: once, few, many, or a class if the clone is expanded.

V gene	J gene	clone size	CDR3 protein
TRBV6-5	TRBJ2-3	few	ASSPKPGQGTDTQY
TRBV7-6	TRBJ2-1	.	ASSERASGTRNEQF
TRBV27	TRBJ1-4	few	ASSPRARVKSTNEKLF
TRBV5-1	TRBJ2-1	many	ASSPQGAYNEQF
TRBV7-3	TRBJ2-2	few	ASSLTGKNGELF
TRBV9	TRBJ1-6	.	ASSVAPTGESPLH
TRBV6-4	TRBJ1-1	.	ASRLTAQLNTEAF
TRBV11-2	TRBJ2-2	.	ASSLLGTSGGTVTGELF
TRBV7-2	TRBJ1-6	few	ASSKMGYNNSPLH
TRBV7-2	TRBJ2-1	few	ASTLGTFSYNEQF
TRBV9	TRBJ1-3	few	ASSVGGTGFGNTIY
TRBV6-5	TRBJ2-3	few	ASSNEDTQY
TRBV18	TRBJ2-1	few	ASSSTTSSYNEQF
TRBV6-2/TRBV6-3	TRBJ1-5	.	ASGKNRGRQPQH
TRBV9	TRBJ2-3	few	ASSVAGTGGRGDTQY
TRBV27	TRBJ1-1	.	ASRLMGSEAF
TRBV7-3	TRBJ2-5	.	ASSFRGKETQY
TRBV6-1	TRBJ1-6	few	ASGERVYNSPLH
TRBV19	TRBJ2-2	.	ASSILRGFNTGELF
TRBV5-1	TRBJ2-3	.	ASSSGTSFTDTQY
TRBV6-5	TRBJ1-3	few	ASSAQGNTIY
TRBV6-1	TRBJ1-1	many	ASSTRRGVTEAF
TRBV5-4	TRBJ1-5	.	ASTIQGGDQPQH
TRBV21-1	TRBJ1-2	.	ASSPAQAPTNYGYT
TRBV25-1	TRBJ2-7	.	AIPLIVLKQGSYEQY
TRBV5-1	TRBJ2-1	few	ASSLEAAGPYNEQF
TRBV5-1	TRBJ2-7	many	ASSPGITNEQY
TRBV29-1	TRBJ2-1	.	SVAGGGSYNEQF
TRBV7-2	TRBJ2-1	.	ASRPAGGLYNEQF
TRBV12-3/TRBV12-4	TRBJ1-1	.	ASIQAAGTEAF
TRBV2	TRBJ2-1	.	ASSARGSYNEQF
TRBV30	TRBJ1-4	few	AWSGYGNEKLF
TRBV7-9	TRBJ2-5	few	ASSLGRGEGTQY
TRBV12-3/TRBV12-4	TRBJ2-7	.	ASSLVGTDYSYEQY
TRBV7-2	TRBJ1-4	few	ASSPGAGKGEKLF
TRBV6-2/TRBV6-3	TRBJ2-1	many	ASSYGTRDSYNEQF
TRBV19	TRBJ2-3	.	ASSIGTSGFTDTQY
TRBV27	TRBJ2-1	.	ASSPRVAGGYNEQF
TRBV7-9	TRBJ2-7	.	ASSNISPSEQY
TRBV7-9	TRBJ1-1	.	ASSLGGRVWGNTEAF
TRBV2	TRBJ2-1	.	ASSETAQF
TRBV7-3	TRBJ2-5	.	ASSLNPGHQETQY
TRBV15	TRBJ2-2	many	ATSSQGSSQFFTGELF
TRBV12-3/TRBV12-4	TRBJ2-1	.	ASSLERGQF
TRBV15	TRBJ1-2	many	ATSRDPSLGYGYT
TRBV28	TRBJ1-1	.	ASNPGSLNTEAF
TRBV7-2	TRBJ1-3	few	ASSLVRPRAGNTIY
TRBV5-8	TRBJ2-1	.	ASSTLWTVRKYNEQF
TRBV5-4	TRBJ2-7	.	ASSLTGVLSYEQY
TRBV7-2	TRBJ2-7	few	ASSFESGFSYEQY
TRBV7-2	TRBJ1-5	.	ASSRDRLQPQH
TRBV24-1	TRBJ2-1	few	ATSAGQGGKRNEQF
TRBV7-2	TRBJ2-5	few	ASSLARRGGETQY
TRBV20-1	TRBJ1-1	.	SGANPQGTEAF
TRBV30	TRBJ2-2	.	AWRGTGFGNTGELF
TRBV24-1	TRBJ2-1	few	ATSDWKSDEQF